This T cell receptor (beta chain) was identified during a study of CD8+ T cells in alopecia areata. Across the study: Tofacitinib therapy took 6 to 18 months; 6 months off drug came after. Study-level points and caveats: Possibly as an HLA-related effect, TCR sharing across patients appeared less clear than in mice. Many expanded lesional clones stayed in scalp and blood while on tofacitinib.

The authors extracted RNA and reverse transcribed it into cDNA as the sequencing template. This table comes from immunoSEQ multiplex PCR, and its TCRdb copy is limited to in-frame clones, with some not included. The sample records around 120,000 clones, 58% being singletons. Worth noting for this clone: Its antigen is currently unknown.

Germline-derived CDR1 and CDR2 are MGHRA and YSYEKL. This CDR3 spans 15 amino acids. V gave up 1 base and J gave up 1 base, with 11 bases separating them. Stated treatment: oral pan-JAK inhibitor, 5-10 mg twice daily. Peripheral blood and lesional scalp punch biopsies came from alopecia areata patients. The sequencing here drew on CD8+ T cells sorted from blood, taken at week 4, from a patient treated with tofacitinib. The origin of this receptor is a human donor with alopecia areata. The gene calls are TRBV4-1 and TRBJ2-7, with D hard to call. The CDR3 DNA is TGCGCCAGCAGCCAAGGTGATAGGAGTTCCTACGAGCAGTACTTC. Translated: CASSQGDRSSYEQYF.